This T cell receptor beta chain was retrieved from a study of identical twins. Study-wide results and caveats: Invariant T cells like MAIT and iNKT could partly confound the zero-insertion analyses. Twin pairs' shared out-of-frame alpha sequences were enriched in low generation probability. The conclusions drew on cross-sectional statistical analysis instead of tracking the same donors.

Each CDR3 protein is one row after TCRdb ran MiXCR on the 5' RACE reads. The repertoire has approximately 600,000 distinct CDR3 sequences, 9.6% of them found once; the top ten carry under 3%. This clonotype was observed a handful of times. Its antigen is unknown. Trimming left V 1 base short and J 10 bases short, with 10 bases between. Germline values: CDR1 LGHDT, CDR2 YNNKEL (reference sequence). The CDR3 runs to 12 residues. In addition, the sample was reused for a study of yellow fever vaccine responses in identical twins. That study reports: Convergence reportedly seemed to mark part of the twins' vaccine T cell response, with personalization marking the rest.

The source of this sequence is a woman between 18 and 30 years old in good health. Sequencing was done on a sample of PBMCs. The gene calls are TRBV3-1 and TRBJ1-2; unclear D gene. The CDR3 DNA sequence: TGTGCCAGCAGCCAAGGACCCACGGCCTACACCTTC. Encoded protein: CASSQGPTAYTF.